Shown below are 10 T cell receptor beta chains from a single sample sequenced in a study of OX40 agonist ivuxolimab in advanced cancers. Repertoires were generated with immunoSEQ multiplex PCR, while TCRdb's copy carries only in-frame clones and drops some. In the table there are about 73,000 clones, about 86% of which are singletons. The source material was CD4+ or CD8+ T cells sorted from blood, sampled in a trial of the OX40 agonist ivuxolimab. These receptors came from an adult with an advanced solid tumor such as melanoma, head and neck, liver or kidney cancer.

This clone has only one observation. The V and J genes are TRBV18 and TRBJ2-1; 11 nucleotides line up with TRBD2. Germline CDR1 KGHSH, CDR2 LQKENI. V lost 3 bases, J lost 6 bases, and 7 bases stayed unmatched. CDR3 length: 16 amino acids. The CDR3 DNA sequence: TGTGCCAGCTCACCTTTCAGCCTAGCGGGGGGCAATGAGCAGTTCTTC. It translates to CASSPFSLAGGNEQFF.

This chain links TRBV7-8 with TRBJ2-5; D tentatively reads TRBD1 or TRBD2 (5 bases each). Germline lookup yields CDR1 SGHVS and CDR2 FQNEAQ. This CDR3 spans 14 amino acids. Trimming pared 3 bases from V and 0 bases from J, leaving 8 bases between. The CDR3 DNA sequence: TGTGCCAGCAGCTTCCGGGACCACCAAGAGACCCAGTACTTC. It codes for CASSFRDHQETQYF. The whole variable domain, filled in from reference TRBV7-8 and TRBJ2-5, reads GAGVSQSPRYKVAKRGQDVALRCDPISGHVSLFWYQQALGQGPEFLTYFQNEAQLDKSGLPSDRFFAERPEGSVSTLKIQRTQQEDSAVYLCASSFRDHQETQYFGPGTRLLVL.

The chain recombines TRBV5-1 with TRBJ2-1; TRBD2 agrees at 7 bases. V dropped 0 bases and J dropped 6; count of bases not matched to a gene: 9. The germline V gene encodes CDR1 SGHRS and CDR2 YFSETQ. CDR3 length: 16 residues. The DNA of the CDR3 is TGCGCCAGCAGCTTGGCCGGGGGAGGGACCGGCAATGAGCAGTTCTTC. Its protein product is CASSLAGGGTGNEQFF. Filled out from reference TRBV5-1 and TRBJ2-1, the complete variable domain reads KAGVTQTPRYLIKTRGQQVTLSCSPISGHRSVSWYQQTPGQGLQFLFEYFSETQRNKGNFPGRFSGRQFSNSRSEMNVSTLELGDSALYLCASSLAGGGTGNEQFFGPGTRLTVL.

This clone was counted a single time. V usage is TRBV10-2 and J usage is TRBJ1-5; D is unresolved. Germline loops: CDR1 WSHSY, CDR2 SAAADI. Trimming took off 6 bases at V and 6 bases at J, with 12 bases between the two ends. There are 13 residues in the CDR3. CDR3 in DNA: TGCGCCAGCAGGGGAGGACTGAGTCAGCCCCAGCATTTT. It yields the protein CASRGGLSQPQHF.

This chain uses TRBV7-2 with TRBJ2-3; the D call may be TRBD1 or TRBD2 (5 bases each). CDR3 length: 16 amino acids. V lost 4 bases and J 2 bases, leaving 16 bases between the germline ends. CDR1 SGHTA and CDR2 FQGNSA come from the germline V gene. This CDR3 reads CASSSGGGAFTDTQYF. DNA for the CDR3: TGTGCCAGCAGCTCCGGTGGGGGAGCTTTCACAGATACGCAGTATTTT. The full variable domain, its missing parts supplied by reference TRBV7-2 and TRBJ2-3, is GAGVSQSPSNKVTEKGKDVELRCDPISGHTALYWYRQSLGQGLEFLIYFQGNSAPDKSGLPSDRFSAERTGGSVSTLTIQRTQQEDSAVYLCASSSGGGAFTDTQYFGPGTRLTVL.

The chain has TRBV11-3 and TRBJ2-1; 8 bases match TRBD1. Losses at the gene ends were 5 bases for V and 5 bases for J; bases not matched to a gene: 8. Looked up from germline, CDR1 is SGHNT and CDR2 is YENEEA. The CDR3 length is 15 residues. In DNA form, the CDR3 reads TGTGCCAGCAGCCCCCGACAGGGGCTGAACAATGAGCAGTTCTTC. Its translation is CASSPRQGLNNEQFF. Combining the CDR3 with reference TRBV11-3 and TRBJ2-1 gives the whole variable domain EAGVVQSPRYKIIEKKQPVAFWCNPISGHNTLYWYLQNLGQGPELLIRYENEEAVDDSQLPKDRFSAERLKGVDSTLKIQPAELGDSAVYLCASSPRQGLNNEQFFGPGTRLTVL.

This chain uses TRBV5-1 with TRBJ1-5; TRBD1 agrees at 9 bases. Germline trimming cut 0 bases from V and 6 bases from J; bases unmatched to any gene: 4. The germline gives CDR1 SGHRS, CDR2 YFSETQ. The CDR3 has 15 residues. This CDR3 reads CASSLEGQGFQPQHF. CDR3 bases: TGCGCCAGCAGCTTGGAAGGACAGGGGTTTCAGCCCCAGCATTTT. Looking up the rest from reference TRBV5-1 and TRBJ1-5 gives the full variable domain: KAGVTQTPRYLIKTRGQQVTLSCSPISGHRSVSWYQQTPGQGLQFLFEYFSETQRNKGNFPGRFSGRQFSNSRSEMNVSTLELGDSALYLCASSLEGQGFQPQHFGDGTRLSIL.

This clone was detected only a few times. V is TRBV30 and J is TRBJ2-3; no clear D. The CDR3 spans 14 residues. Germline CDR1 GTSNPN, CDR2 SVGIG (reference sequence). V was clipped by 5 bases and J by 0 bases, with 12 bases between them. The DNA of the CDR3 is TGTGCCTGGGCCAGACTCGAGAGCACAGATACGCAGTATTTT. Translation gives CAWARLESTDTQYF.

The chain links TRBV7-2 to TRBJ2-1, with D perhaps TRBD1 (6 bases). V was cut by 4 bases and J by 8 bases, with 18 bases left in between. The CDR3 covers 15 residues. Germline loops: CDR1 SGHTA, CDR2 FQGNSA. CDR3 DNA: TGTGCCAGCAGCTCACCGGACAGAGTGTTCGATGAGCAGTTCTTC. It encodes CASSSPDRVFDEQFF.

The sample holds one count of this clone. The rearrangement links TRBV14 to TRBJ1-1; D remains ambiguous. Per the germline V gene, CDR1 is SGHDN and CDR2 is FVKESK. This CDR3 has 13 amino acids. The V end lost 0 bases, the J end lost 3 bases, and 5 bases lay between the germline ends. The CDR3 loop is CASSQEMYTEAFF. The CDR3 DNA is TGTGCCAGCAGCCAAGAGATGTACACTGAAGCTTTCTTT.